Listed here are 11 T cell receptor beta chains from one sample, sequenced in a study of T cell repertoires in cytomegalovirus infection. These receptors are not linked to any known antigen. TCRdb ran MiXCR on the reads and lists one entry per CDR3 protein. Here the sample spans about 900,000 distinct CDR3 sequences, around a third being singletons. Specimen: cultured CD8+ T cells from PBMCs, collected from culture after CMV antigen stimulation. These receptors all stem from a human donor in good health (CMV status not recorded). Some clones in this sample may be carry-over from other donors' samples.

This clonotype was observed once. V usage is TRBV20-1 and J usage is TRBJ2-2; the match to TRBD1 covers 7 bases. V lost 3 bases, J lost 2 bases, and 12 bases stayed unmatched. The CDR3 contains 17 residues. The germline CDR1 and CDR2 sequences are DFQATT and SNEGSKA (reference sequence). This CDR3 is CSASAIFRDSNTGELFF. The CDR3 DNA sequence: TGCAGTGCTAGTGCTATATTCCGGGACAGCAACACCGGGGAGCTGTTTTTT.

This clonotype was picked up a small number of times. The V call is TRBV2, the J call TRBJ2-2; either TRBD1 or TRBD2 may supply D (6 bases each). Between the trimmed V and J ends, which lost 4 bases and 0 bases, there was a span of 9 bases. In germline, CDR1 is SNHLY, CDR2 FYNNEI. The CDR3 consists of 15 residues. In DNA form, the CDR3 reads TGTGCCAGCAGTGGAAGGGGGGCGAACACCGGGGAGCTGTTTTTT. The encoded protein is CASSGRGANTGELFF.

Only a few counts were recorded for this clonotype. The rearrangement links TRBV6-5 to TRBJ2-1; tentative D call: TRBD2 (5 bases). The germline V gene has CDR1 MNHEY and CDR2 SVGAGI. CDR3 size: 16 residues. V was shortened by 0 bases and J by 9 bases, with 18 bases between the two germline ends. CDR3 nucleotides: TGTGCCAGCAGTTACTCGTTGGAAGGGCCGGGGTCTGAGCAGTTCTTC. This sequence encodes CASSYSLEGPGSEQFF.

This clonotype appeared a few times. In DNA form, the CDR3 reads TGTGCCAGCACCTCTGGGCCCACAGAGGATACGCAGTATTTT. It yields the protein CASTSGPTEDTQYF. V usage is TRBV12-3 or TRBV12-4 and J usage is TRBJ2-3; D is unresolved. V lost 7 bases and J 6 bases, leaving 17 bases between the germline ends. The CDR3 is made up of 14 amino acids.

This clonotype was observed a handful of times. J is TRBJ2-3 and V is TRBV4-3; D might be TRBD1 (6 bases). Trimming cost V 0 bases and J 4 bases, with 20 bases left between them. CDR3 length: 18 residues. Germline lookup yields CDR1 LGHNA and CDR2 YSLEER. The CDR3 region has the DNA TGCGCCAGCAGCCAAGAGGTAACCGGGACATCCTATTCAGATACGCAGTATTTT. Translated: CASSQEVTGTSYSDTQYF.

V usage is TRBV19 and J usage is TRBJ2-7; 7 positions match TRBD2. CDR3 length: 15 residues. V trimming: 5 bases; J trimming: 2 bases; junction bases outside the gene matches: 9. Germline-derived CDR1 and CDR2 are LNHDA and SQIVND (reference sequence). CDR3 sequence (DNA): TGTGCCAGTAGTCAAGGCGGGGGTACCACCTACGAGCAGTACTTC. Translation gives CASSQGGGTTYEQYF.

This chain joins TRBV12-3 or TRBV12-4 and TRBJ2-1, with a weak D call TRBD2 (5 bases). Trimming stripped 6 bases from V and 5 bases from J, with 17 bases between. The CDR3 consists of 15 residues. The CDR3 bases are TGTGCCAGCAGCCCAAGGAGGTACGCTGACAATGAGCAGTTCTTC. Translated: CASSPRRYADNEQFF.

The chain recombines TRBV7-9 with TRBJ1-5, with D maybe TRBD1 (5 bases). Trimming shortened V by 1 base and J by 8 bases, and 12 bases separated the two germline ends. Germline lookup yields CDR1 SEHNR and CDR2 FQNEAQ (reference sequence). The CDR3 consists of 14 residues. CDR3 DNA sequence: TGTGCCAGCAGCTTAGGGCAGATACAGGAGCCCCAGCATTTT. Translation gives CASSLGQIQEPQHF. Drawing the rest from reference TRBV7-9 and TRBJ1-5, the complete variable domain is DTGVSQNPRHKITKRGQNVTFRCDPISEHNRLYWYRQTLGQGPEFLTYFQNEAQLEKSRLLSDRFSAERPKGSFSTLEIQRTEQGDSAMYLCASSLGQIQEPQHFGDGTRLSIL.

The table lists this clonotype with a few counts. This sequence joins TRBV6-2 or TRBV6-3 and TRBJ1-5, with a possible D match to TRBD1 (5 bases). The CDR3 runs 18 residues. Germline V lookup: CDR1 MNHEY, CDR2 SVGEGT. V was cut by 6 bases and J by 0 bases, with 21 bases left in between. Written as DNA, the CDR3 is TGTGCCAGCAGGGAACCGGGACGGAGAATTTCTAGCAATCAGCCCCAGCATTTT. It specifies CASREPGRRISSNQPQHF.

The V gene is TRBV4-3, the J gene TRBJ1-5; 11 bases agree with TRBD1. V lost 0 bases, J lost 1 base, and 2 bases stayed unmatched. This CDR3 comprises 17 residues. Germline CDR1 and CDR2: LGHNA and YSLEER. The CDR3 loop reads CASSQDWDRGSNQPQHF. For the CDR3, the DNA is TGCGCCAGCAGCCAAGATTGGGACAGGGGGAGCAATCAGCCCCAGCATTTT.

In its sample, this clonotype was seen many times. V gene TRBV12-3 or TRBV12-4 combines with J gene TRBJ2-2, with 9 bases aligning to TRBD2. Trimming cost V 6 bases and J 3 bases; bases outside gene matches: 5. This CDR3 region has 15 residues. The CDR3 sequence is CASRDLAGDTGELFF. The DNA of the CDR3 is TGTGCCAGCAGGGACTTAGCGGGGGACACCGGGGAGCTGTTTTTT.